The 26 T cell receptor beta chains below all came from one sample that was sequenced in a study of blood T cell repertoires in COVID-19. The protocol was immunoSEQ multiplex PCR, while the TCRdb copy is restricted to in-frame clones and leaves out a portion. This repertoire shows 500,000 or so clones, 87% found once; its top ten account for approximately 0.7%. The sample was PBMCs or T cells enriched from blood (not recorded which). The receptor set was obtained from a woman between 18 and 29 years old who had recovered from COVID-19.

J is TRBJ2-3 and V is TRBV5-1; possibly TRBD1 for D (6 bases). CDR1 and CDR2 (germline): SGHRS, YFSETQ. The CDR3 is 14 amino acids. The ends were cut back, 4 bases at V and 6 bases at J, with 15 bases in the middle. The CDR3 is CASSPGAGADTQYF. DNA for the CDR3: TGCGCCAGCAGCCCCGGAGCAGGGGCTGATACGCAGTATTTT.

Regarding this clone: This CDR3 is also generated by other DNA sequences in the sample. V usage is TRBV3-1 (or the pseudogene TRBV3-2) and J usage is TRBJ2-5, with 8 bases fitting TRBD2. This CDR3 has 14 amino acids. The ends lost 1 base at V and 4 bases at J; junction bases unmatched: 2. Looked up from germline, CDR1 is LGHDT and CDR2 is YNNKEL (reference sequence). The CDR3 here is CASSQGTSLETQYF. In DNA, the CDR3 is TGTGCCAGCAGCCAAGGGACTAGCTTAGAGACCCAGTACTTC.

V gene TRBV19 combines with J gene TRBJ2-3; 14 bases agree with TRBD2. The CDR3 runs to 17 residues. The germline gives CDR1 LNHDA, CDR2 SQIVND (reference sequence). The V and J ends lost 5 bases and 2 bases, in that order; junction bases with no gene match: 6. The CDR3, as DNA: TGTGCCAGTAGTTACGGGACTAGCGGGGGCGCCACAGATACGCAGTATTTT. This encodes CASSYGTSGGATDTQYF.

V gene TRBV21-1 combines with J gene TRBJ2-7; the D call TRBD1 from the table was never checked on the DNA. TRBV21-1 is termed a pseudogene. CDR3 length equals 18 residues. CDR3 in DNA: TGTGCCAGCAGCAAATTCTGCGGCGGGACAGAGAGCTCCTACGAGCAGTACTTC. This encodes CASSKFCGGTESSYEQYF.

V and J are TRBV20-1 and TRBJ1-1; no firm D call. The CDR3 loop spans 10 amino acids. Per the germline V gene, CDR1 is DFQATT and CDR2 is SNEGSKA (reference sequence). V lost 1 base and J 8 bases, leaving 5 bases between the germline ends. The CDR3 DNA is TGCAGTGCTAGAGGGCAGGAAGCTTTCTTT. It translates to CSARGQEAFF.

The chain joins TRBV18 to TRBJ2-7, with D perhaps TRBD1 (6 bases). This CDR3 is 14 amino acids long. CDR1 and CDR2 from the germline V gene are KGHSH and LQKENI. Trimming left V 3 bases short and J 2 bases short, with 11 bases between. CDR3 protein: CASSPWDKTYEQYF. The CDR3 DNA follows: TGTGCCAGCTCACCGTGGGACAAGACCTACGAGCAGTACTTC.

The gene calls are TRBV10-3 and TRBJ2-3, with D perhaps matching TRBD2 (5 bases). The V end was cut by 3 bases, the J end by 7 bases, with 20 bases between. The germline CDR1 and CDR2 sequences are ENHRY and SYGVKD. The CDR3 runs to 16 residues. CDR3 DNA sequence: TGTGCCATCAGTGAATCCCCTGTGAGGGATTCTTATACGCAGTATTTT. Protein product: CAISESPVRDSYTQYF.

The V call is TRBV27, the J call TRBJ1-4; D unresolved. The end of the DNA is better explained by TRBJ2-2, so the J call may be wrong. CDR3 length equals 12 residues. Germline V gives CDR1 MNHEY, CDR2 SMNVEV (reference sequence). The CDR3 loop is CASRPTTGELFF. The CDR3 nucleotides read TGTGCCAGCAGGCCGACGACAGGGGAGCTGTTTTTT.

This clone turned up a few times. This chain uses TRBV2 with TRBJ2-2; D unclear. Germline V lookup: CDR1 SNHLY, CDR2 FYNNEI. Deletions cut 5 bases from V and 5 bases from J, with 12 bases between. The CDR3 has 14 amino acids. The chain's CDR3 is CASSSTNPTGELFF. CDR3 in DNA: TGTGCCAGCAGTAGTACAAATCCTACCGGGGAGCTGTTTTTT.

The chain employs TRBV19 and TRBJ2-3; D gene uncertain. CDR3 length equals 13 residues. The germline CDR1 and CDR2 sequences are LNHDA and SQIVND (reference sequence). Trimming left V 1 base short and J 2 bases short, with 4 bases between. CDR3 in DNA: TGTGCCAGTAGTATAGGACTCACAGATACGCAGTATTTT. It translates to CASSIGLTDTQYF.

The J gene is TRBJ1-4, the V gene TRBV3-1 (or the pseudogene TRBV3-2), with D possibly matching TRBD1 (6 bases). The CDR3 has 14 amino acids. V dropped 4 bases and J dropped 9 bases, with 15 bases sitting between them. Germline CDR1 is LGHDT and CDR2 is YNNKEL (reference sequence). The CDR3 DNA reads TGTGCCAGCAGCCCACCCCACAGGGAGAAAAAACTGTTTTTT. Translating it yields CASSPPHREKKLFF.

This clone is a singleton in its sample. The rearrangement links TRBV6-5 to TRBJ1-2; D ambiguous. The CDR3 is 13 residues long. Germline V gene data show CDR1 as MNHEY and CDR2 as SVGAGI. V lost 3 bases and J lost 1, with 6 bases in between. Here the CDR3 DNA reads TGTGCCAGCAGTTATGGCAATAACTATGGCTACACCTTC. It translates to CASSYGNNYGYTF.

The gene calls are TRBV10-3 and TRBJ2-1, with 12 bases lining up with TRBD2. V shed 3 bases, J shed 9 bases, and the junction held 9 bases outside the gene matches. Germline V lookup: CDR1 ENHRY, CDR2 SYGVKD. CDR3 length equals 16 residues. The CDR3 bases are TGTGCCATCAGTGATTCCCTAGCGGGGGGGCGTGGTGAGCAGTTCTTC. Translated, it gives CAISDSLAGGRGEQFF.

The CDR3 loop is CASSPDSIYGYTF. CDR3 DNA sequence: TGTGCCAGCAGCCCGGACAGCATCTATGGCTACACCTTC. The rearrangement links TRBV5-4 to TRBJ1-2; tentatively, D is TRBD1 (6 bases). This CDR3 is 13 amino acids long. Germline CDR1 SGHNT, CDR2 YYREEE (reference sequence). The V end was cut by 4 bases, the J end by 4 bases, with 11 bases between.

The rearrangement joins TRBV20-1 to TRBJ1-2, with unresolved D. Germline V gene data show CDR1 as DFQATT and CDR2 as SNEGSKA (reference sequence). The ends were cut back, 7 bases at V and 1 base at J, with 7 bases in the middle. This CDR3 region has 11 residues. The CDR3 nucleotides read TGCAGTGTAGGAGTTAACTATGGCTACACCTTC. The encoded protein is CSVGVNYGYTF.

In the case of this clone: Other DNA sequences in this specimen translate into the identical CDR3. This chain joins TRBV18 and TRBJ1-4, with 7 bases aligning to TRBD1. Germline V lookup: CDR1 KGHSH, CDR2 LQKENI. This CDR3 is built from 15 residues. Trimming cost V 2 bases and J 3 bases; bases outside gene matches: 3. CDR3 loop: CASSPRGGPNEKLFF. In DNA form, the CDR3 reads TGTGCCAGCTCACCAAGAGGGGGCCCTAATGAAAAACTGTTTTTT.

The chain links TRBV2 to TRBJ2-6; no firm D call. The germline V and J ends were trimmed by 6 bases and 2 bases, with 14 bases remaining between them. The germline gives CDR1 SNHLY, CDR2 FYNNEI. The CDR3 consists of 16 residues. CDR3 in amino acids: CASRFQAPAGANVLTF. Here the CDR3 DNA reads TGTGCCAGCAGGTTTCAGGCCCCCGCTGGGGCCAACGTCCTGACTTTC.

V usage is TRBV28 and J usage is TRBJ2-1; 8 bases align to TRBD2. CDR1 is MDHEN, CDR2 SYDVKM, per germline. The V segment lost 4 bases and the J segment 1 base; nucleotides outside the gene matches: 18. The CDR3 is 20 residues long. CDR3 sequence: CASSSTRLGAGAISYNEQFF. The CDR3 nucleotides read TGTGCCAGCAGTTCAACGCGCCTAGGAGCGGGGGCGATATCCTACAATGAGCAGTTCTTC.

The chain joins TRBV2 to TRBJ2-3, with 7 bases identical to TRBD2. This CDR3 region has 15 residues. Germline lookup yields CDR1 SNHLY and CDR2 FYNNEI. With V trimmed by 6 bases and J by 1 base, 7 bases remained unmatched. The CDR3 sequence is CASRFGAGGTDTQYF. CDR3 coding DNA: TGTGCCAGCAGGTTCGGGGCGGGGGGCACAGATACGCAGTATTTT.

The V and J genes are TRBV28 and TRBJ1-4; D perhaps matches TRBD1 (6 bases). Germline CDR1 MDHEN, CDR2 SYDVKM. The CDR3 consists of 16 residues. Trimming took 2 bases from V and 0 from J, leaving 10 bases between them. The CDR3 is CASSLMGTSTNEKLFF. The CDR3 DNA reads TGTGCCAGCAGTTTAATGGGGACATCAACTAATGAAAAACTGTTTTTT.

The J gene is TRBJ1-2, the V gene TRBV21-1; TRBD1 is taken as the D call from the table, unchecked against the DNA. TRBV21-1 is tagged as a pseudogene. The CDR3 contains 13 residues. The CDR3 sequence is CASSRHTEYGYTF. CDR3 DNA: TGTGCCAGCAGCAGGCACACAGAGTATGGCTACACCTTC.

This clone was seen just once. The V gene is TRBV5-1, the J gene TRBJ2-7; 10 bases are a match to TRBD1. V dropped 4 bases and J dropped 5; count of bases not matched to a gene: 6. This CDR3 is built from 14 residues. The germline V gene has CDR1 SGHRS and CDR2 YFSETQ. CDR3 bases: TGCGCCAGCAGCCCGACAGGGGGCGGGGACGAGCAGTACTTC. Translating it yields CASSPTGGGDEQYF.

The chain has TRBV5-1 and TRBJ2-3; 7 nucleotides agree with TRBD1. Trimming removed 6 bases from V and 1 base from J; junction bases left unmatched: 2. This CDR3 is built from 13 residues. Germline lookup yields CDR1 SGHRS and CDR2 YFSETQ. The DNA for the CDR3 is TGCGCCAGCACCGGACAGGGCACAGATACGCAGTATTTT. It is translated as CASTGQGTDTQYF.

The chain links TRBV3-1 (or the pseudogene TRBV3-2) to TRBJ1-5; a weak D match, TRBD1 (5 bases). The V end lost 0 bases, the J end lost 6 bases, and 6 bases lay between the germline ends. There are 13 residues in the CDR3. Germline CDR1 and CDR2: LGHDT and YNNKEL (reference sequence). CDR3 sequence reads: CASSQDQGQPQHF. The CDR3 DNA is TGTGCCAGCAGCCAAGACCAGGGTCAGCCCCAGCATTTT.

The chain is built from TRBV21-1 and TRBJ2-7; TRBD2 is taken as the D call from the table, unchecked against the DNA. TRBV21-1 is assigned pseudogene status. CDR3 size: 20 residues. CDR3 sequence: CASSKALWSGGHLNSYEQYF. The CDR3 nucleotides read TGTGCCAGCAGCAAAGCGCTTTGGAGCGGGGGACATTTAAACTCCTACGAGCAGTACTTC.

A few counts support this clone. The CDR3 loop reads CASSPLRDRENTEAFF. In DNA form, the CDR3 reads TGTGCCAGCAGTCCGCTCCGGGACAGGGAGAACACTGAAGCTTTCTTT. V is TRBV2 and J is TRBJ1-1, with 9 bases aligning to TRBD1. Germline V CDR1 and CDR2: SNHLY, FYNNEI. This CDR3 comprises 16 residues. The V and J ends lost 5 bases and 1 base, in that order; junction bases with no gene match: 8.